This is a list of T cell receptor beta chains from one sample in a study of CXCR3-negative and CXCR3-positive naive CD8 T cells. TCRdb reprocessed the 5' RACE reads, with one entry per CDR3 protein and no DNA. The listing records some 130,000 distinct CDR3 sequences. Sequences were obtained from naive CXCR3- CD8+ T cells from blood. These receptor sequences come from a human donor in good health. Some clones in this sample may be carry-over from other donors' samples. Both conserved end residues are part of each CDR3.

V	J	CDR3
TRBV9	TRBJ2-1	CASSALLGSSYNEQFF
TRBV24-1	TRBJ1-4	CATMDSDNEKLFF
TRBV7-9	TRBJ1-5	CASSPGTGEGSQPQHF
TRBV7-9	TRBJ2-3	CASSWSGLGTDTDTQYF
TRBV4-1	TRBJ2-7	CASSQDLSQSPYF
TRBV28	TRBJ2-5	CASSLFRDQETQYF
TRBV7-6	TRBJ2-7	CASSLAAGGSEQYF
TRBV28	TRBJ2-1	CASSFHQSGSSYNEQFF
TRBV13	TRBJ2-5	CASSYRQGGQETQYF
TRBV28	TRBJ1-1	CASSLGSPTEAFF
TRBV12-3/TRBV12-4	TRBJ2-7	CASSWGGHEQYF
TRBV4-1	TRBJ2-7	CASSQTLPDTQISYEQYF
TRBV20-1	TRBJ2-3	CSARFLFIAGGSTDTQYF
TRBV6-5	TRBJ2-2	CATTGIKTVNTGELFF
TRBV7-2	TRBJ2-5	CASSSGTSGGLETQYF
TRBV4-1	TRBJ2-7	CASSQEGNYEQYF
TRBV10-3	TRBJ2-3	CAISESTPDTQYF
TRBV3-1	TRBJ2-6	CASSDGTSGIWANVLTF
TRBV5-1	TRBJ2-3	CASSDSGNKQYF
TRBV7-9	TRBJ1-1	CASRNRGAAEAFF